The 13 T cell receptor beta chains reported below all come from one sample, sequenced in a study of monozygotic twins with inflammatory bowel disease. TCRdb reprocessed the 5' RACE reads and keeps a single row for each CDR3 protein, giving no DNA. The sample is made up of approximately 390,000 distinct CDR3 sequences, and the top ten hold more than 2% of it. Material for sequencing was blood. The receptors come from a human donor with ulcerative colitis or Crohn's disease, or a healthy co-twin of an affected twin (not recorded which).

V is TRBV6-6 and J is TRBJ2-5; the D gene TCRdb calls, TRBD2, cannot be checked with no DNA. The CDR3 has 14 residues. CDR1 MNHNY and CDR2 SVGAGI come from the germline V gene (reference sequence). CDR3 region: CASSSLLGGETQYF.

V and J are TRBV5-4 and TRBJ1-1. Per the germline V gene, CDR1 is SGHNT and CDR2 is YYREEE (reference sequence). The length of the CDR3 is 13 residues. The CDR3 reads CASSLAGRTEAFF.

This sequence joins TRBV5-1 and TRBJ2-3. Germline loops: CDR1 SGHRS, CDR2 YFSETQ. This CDR3 region has 13 residues. The CDR3 here is CASMAENTDTQYF.

J is TRBJ1-5 and V is TRBV5-1. The CDR3 runs 13 residues. Germline CDR1 and CDR2: SGHRS and YFSETQ. CDR3 in amino acids: CASSLDSNQPQHF.

The V gene is TRBV7-9, the J gene TRBJ2-2. Germline CDR1 SEHNR, CDR2 FQNEAQ (reference sequence). The CDR3 length is 13 residues. This CDR3 reads CASSLLHTGELFF.

The chain employs TRBV29-1 and TRBJ2-1; the D gene TCRdb calls, TRBD2, cannot be checked with no DNA. CDR3 length: 14 residues. CDR1 is SQVTM, CDR2 ANQGSEA, per germline. CDR3 sequence: CSVDLAGARNEQFF.

The gene calls are TRBV15 and TRBJ1-5; TCRdb reports TRBD1, a call that lacks DNA to check it against. The germline gives CDR1 LNHNV, CDR2 YYDKDF (reference sequence). The CDR3 is 14 residues long. The CDR3 reads CATSGRPGNQPQHF.

The gene calls are TRBV18 and TRBJ2-7. The CDR3 length is 15 residues. CDR1 KGHSH and CDR2 LQKENI come from the germline V gene. The chain's CDR3 is CASSPVVDGFSQQYF.

The chain is built from TRBV5-4 and TRBJ2-1; TCRdb's D call, TRBD1, is unchecked because there is no DNA. Germline lookup yields CDR1 SGHNT and CDR2 YYREEE (reference sequence). CDR3 length: 15 residues. CDR3 residues: CASSWDRGLQNEQFF. Looking up the rest from reference TRBV5-4 and TRBJ2-1 gives the full variable domain: ETGVTQSPTHLIKTRGQQVTLRCSSQSGHNTVSWYQQALGQGPQFIFQYYREEENGRGNFPPRFSGLQFPNYSSELNVNALELDDSALYLCASSWDRGLQNEQFFGPGTRLTVL.

This rearrangement joins TRBV20-1 to TRBJ2-5. CDR1 is DFQATT and CDR2 is SNEGSKA in the germline V gene (reference sequence). This CDR3 spans 11 amino acids. This chain's CDR3 is CSGKAQETQYF.

V gene TRBV20-1 combines with J gene TRBJ1-2; TCRdb outputs TRBD1, but without DNA this stays unchecked. Germline V CDR1 and CDR2: DFQATT, SNEGSKA (reference sequence). CDR3 length equals 14 residues. CDR3 protein: CSASGSGVVFGYTF.

This chain joins TRBV18 and TRBJ1-4; as DNA is missing, the TRBD1 call by TCRdb cannot be tested. Germline CDR1 KGHSH, CDR2 LQKENI. The CDR3 length is 17 residues. The CDR3 region is CASSPPEWTGGIEKLFF.

This chain joins TRBV19 and TRBJ1-1. CDR3 length: 13 residues. Germline loops: CDR1 LNHDA, CDR2 SQIVND (reference sequence). The CDR3 spells CASSIRMNTEAFF.